This T cell receptor beta chain was sequenced in a study of regulatory T cells in long-lasting Graves disease. Whole-study findings and limits: Under persistent disease, TRBV28, TRBJ1-2 and TRBJ2-5 were used preferentially.

The CDR3 runs to 14 residues. The sample holds many counts of this clonotype. What it recognizes is unknown. Construction of TCR beta libraries relied on iRepertoire HTBI primers and on Arm-PCR targeting CDR3 regions. TCRdb passed the multiplex PCR reads through MiXCR, listing each CDR3 protein once. The sample consists of roughly 360,000 distinct CDR3 sequences, 12% of them appearing once. Specified time point: newly diagnosed GD, antithyroid drugs for less than 3 months. Isolated PBMC RNA provided the starting material for the TCR library. These data were also reused for a study on T cells in Graves' hyperthyroidism and ophthalmopathy.

The receptor comes from a woman aged 18-30 years with Graves disease. Source: peripheral blood mononuclear cells (PBMCs), taken at new diagnosis, from a patient treated with antithyroid drugs. This chain joins TRBV3-2 and TRBJ2-7. TRBV3-2 is classified as a pseudogene. CDR3 sequence: CASSQDYRTYEQYV. DNA of the CDR3: TGTGCCAGCAGCCAAGACTACAGAACCTACGAGCAGTACGTC.